Each of the 17 T cell receptor beta chains below was sequenced from the same sample in a study of shared clonotypes between healthy human individuals. Sequenced by immunoSEQ multiplex PCR; TCRdb stores in-frame clones only, minus some. The table records 2 million to 2.5 million clones, under 95% of them present only once. The material sequenced was naive CD4+ T cells from PBMCs. Subset described: CD45RA+ positively selected. These receptors were obtained from a man aged 18 to 30 in good health. Some clones in this sample may be carry-over from other donors' samples.

This clone came up once. The chain has TRBV19 and TRBJ2-1; D might be TRBD2 (6 bases). This CDR3 is 14 amino acids long. CDR1 is LNHDA and CDR2 is SQIVND in the germline V gene (reference sequence). The V and J ends lost 6 bases and 3 bases respectively, with 12 bases between them. CDR3 protein: CASRRDSDYNEQFF. In DNA form, the CDR3 reads TGTGCCAGTAGAAGGGACTCCGACTACAATGAGCAGTTCTTC.

The chain uses TRBV10-3 and TRBJ2-7; 9 bases match TRBD1. The ends lost 6 bases at V and 0 bases at J; junction bases unmatched: 15. The CDR3 loop spans 18 amino acids. The germline gives CDR1 ENHRY, CDR2 SYGVKD. The CDR3 loop is CAIRKTGGMTGLSYEQYF. The CDR3 DNA is TGTGCCATCAGGAAAACAGGGGGCATGACGGGACTCTCCTACGAGCAGTACTTC.

J is TRBJ1-3 and V is TRBV5-1; tentatively, D is TRBD1 (6 bases). V was clipped by 4 bases and J by 0 bases, with 11 bases between them. This CDR3 has 15 residues. The germline gives CDR1 SGHRS, CDR2 YFSETQ. The CDR3 sequence: CASSLGAPSGNTIYF. In DNA, the CDR3 is TGCGCCAGCAGCCTGGGGGCCCCCTCTGGAAACACCATATATTTT. Full variable domain (remainder filled in from reference TRBV5-1 and TRBJ1-3): KAGVTQTPRYLIKTRGQQVTLSCSPISGHRSVSWYQQTPGQGLQFLFEYFSETQRNKGNFPGRFSGRQFSNSRSEMNVSTLELGDSALYLCASSLGAPSGNTIYFGEGSWLTVV.

Comment on this clone: Additional DNA sequences in this sample encode the identical CDR3. The rearrangement links TRBV29-1 to TRBJ2-6; D tentatively fits TRBD1 or TRBD2 (5 bases each). Trimming left V 4 bases short and J 4 bases short, with 8 bases between. Germline loops: CDR1 SQVTM, CDR2 ANQGSEA. The CDR3 runs 13 residues. The CDR3 region is CSVAGPGANVLTF. CDR3 bases: TGCAGCGTTGCGGGACCCGGGGCCAACGTCCTGACTTTC.

V usage is TRBV28 and J usage is TRBJ1-2; D is uncertain. Trimming removed 4 bases at V and 0 bases at J, with 9 bases between. The CDR3 is made up of 14 amino acids. Germline V CDR1 and CDR2: MDHEN, SYDVKM. This CDR3 reads CASSSLNPNYGYTF. In DNA, the CDR3 is TGTGCCAGCAGTTCCCTAAATCCTAACTATGGCTACACCTTC.

V gene TRBV7-9 combines with J gene TRBJ2-7, with D tentatively TRBD1 (6 bases). V lost 0 bases and J 3 bases, leaving 12 bases between the germline ends. The CDR3 spans 15 residues. Germline V gene lookup returns CDR1 SEHNR and CDR2 FQNEAQ (reference sequence). CDR3 nucleotide sequence: TGTGCCAGCAGCTTAGCGTCAGGGGTCGTCTACGAGCAGTACTTC. Amino acids: CASSLASGVVYEQYF. The entire variable domain, with the rest obtained from reference TRBV7-9 and TRBJ2-7, is as follows: DTGVSQNPRHKITKRGQNVTFRCDPISEHNRLYWYRQTLGQGPEFLTYFQNEAQLEKSRLLSDRFSAERPKGSFSTLEIQRTEQGDSAMYLCASSLASGVVYEQYFGPGTRLTVT.

This chain connects TRBV7-9 to TRBJ2-2, with unresolved D. CDR1 SEHNR and CDR2 FQNEAQ come from the germline V gene (reference sequence). Trimming took 4 bases from V and 1 from J, leaving 13 bases between them. CDR3 length equals 16 residues. The CDR3 loop is CASSSSGSWNTGELFF. The CDR3 bases are TGTGCCAGCAGCTCGTCAGGATCCTGGAACACCGGGGAGCTGTTTTTT.

This clone has just a few counts. The chain carries TRBV30 and TRBJ1-2; no clear D gene. Trimming took 3 bases from V and 4 from J, leaving 12 bases between them. The CDR3 extends over 13 amino acids. CDR1 is GTSNPN and CDR2 is SVGIG in the germline V gene (reference sequence). CDR3 sequence reads: CAWSPPSLYGYTF. For the CDR3, the DNA is TGTGCCTGGAGCCCTCCTAGCCTCTATGGCTACACCTTC.

The rearrangement joins TRBV5-1 to TRBJ2-1; TRBD2 matches 13 bases. Unmatched junction bases numbered 4, after V lost 4 bases and J lost 0 bases. The CDR3 is 17 residues long. From germline, CDR1 is SGHRS and CDR2 YFSETQ. DNA of the CDR3: TGCGCCAGCAGCCACGGACTAGCGGGGGCCTCCTACAATGAGCAGTTCTTC. Translating gives CASSHGLAGASYNEQFF. Full variable domain (missing parts from reference TRBV5-1 and TRBJ2-1): KAGVTQTPRYLIKTRGQQVTLSCSPISGHRSVSWYQQTPGQGLQFLFEYFSETQRNKGNFPGRFSGRQFSNSRSEMNVSTLELGDSALYLCASSHGLAGASYNEQFFGPGTRLTVL.

The chain couples TRBV30 to TRBJ2-1, with unresolved D. V was trimmed by 3 bases and J by 5 bases, leaving 5 bases between them. CDR3 length: 11 amino acids. Germline CDR1 is GTSNPN and CDR2 is SVGIG (reference sequence). CDR3 amino acids: CAWRADNEQFF. In DNA, the CDR3 is TGTGCCTGGAGAGCTGACAATGAGCAGTTCTTC.

The V call is TRBV7-2, the J call TRBJ2-7; maybe TRBD2 (6 bases). In germline, CDR1 is SGHTA, CDR2 FQGNSA. CDR3 size: 13 residues. V was pared by 5 bases and J by 12 bases, with 20 bases between. The CDR3 bases are TGTGCCAGCAGCCAAAACCCGAGCGGAGCGGGGTACTTC. Its protein product is CASSQNPSGAGYF.

V gene TRBV19 combines with J gene TRBJ2-7, with 9 bases identical to TRBD1. The germline CDR1 and CDR2 sequences are LNHDA and SQIVND (reference sequence). CDR3 length: 16 residues. V shed 5 bases and J 5 bases; nucleotides not matched to a gene: 13. Here the CDR3 reads CASSPRAPGQGHEQYF. In DNA, the CDR3 is TGTGCCAGTAGTCCCAGGGCCCCGGGACAGGGCCACGAGCAGTACTTC.

This clone has more than one count but fewer than ten. The CDR3 bases are TGCGCCACCGCTATGGAGACAGGGAAGTCCGGGGAGCTGTTTTTT. It specifies CATAMETGKSGELFF. The chain uses TRBV5-1 and TRBJ2-2; 7 bases are shared with TRBD1. The germline V gene has CDR1 SGHRS and CDR2 YFSETQ. Losses at the gene ends were 9 bases for V and 6 bases for J; bases not matched to a gene: 14. This CDR3 spans 15 amino acids.

The rearrangement links TRBV29-1 to TRBJ2-4; D is perhaps TRBD1 (6 bases). Trimming took 6 bases from V and 1 from J, leaving 25 bases between them. This CDR3 has 18 amino acids. CDR1 SQVTM and CDR2 ANQGSEA come from the germline V gene. The chain's CDR3 is CSVRGGNGVYGAKNIQYF. CDR3 nucleotides: TGCAGCGTACGAGGGGGAAACGGGGTTTACGGCGCCAAAAACATTCAGTACTTC.

The chain couples TRBV5-1 to TRBJ2-7; 12 nucleotides match TRBD2. In germline, CDR1 is SGHRS, CDR2 YFSETQ. Losses at the gene ends were 4 bases for V and 0 bases for J; bases not matched to a gene: 8. The CDR3 is 17 residues long. The CDR3 region has the DNA TGCGCCAGCAGCGATACGACTAGCGGGAGTATCTCCTACGAGCAGTACTTC. Translated: CASSDTTSGSISYEQYF. Variable domain in full (rest from reference TRBV5-1 and TRBJ2-7): KAGVTQTPRYLIKTRGQQVTLSCSPISGHRSVSWYQQTPGQGLQFLFEYFSETQRNKGNFPGRFSGRQFSNSRSEMNVSTLELGDSALYLCASSDTTSGSISYEQYFGPGTRLTVT.

The chain uses TRBV4-2 and TRBJ2-4; 11 positions match TRBD2. Losses at the gene ends were 1 base for V and 5 bases for J; bases not matched to a gene: 10. The CDR3 is made up of 18 amino acids. Germline CDR1 LGHNA, CDR2 YNFKEQ. For the CDR3, the DNA is TGTGCCAGCAGCCAAGGGGGGAGACTAGCGGGGAACCAAAACATTCAGTACTTC. Translation: CASSQGGRLAGNQNIQYF.

This chain links TRBV7-2 with TRBJ2-5; no reliable D call. The germline CDR1 and CDR2 sequences are SGHTA and FQGNSA. CDR3 length: 12 residues. Trimming pared 1 base from V and 9 bases from J, leaving 9 bases between. CDR3 coding DNA: TGTGCCAGCAGCTTAGATGGTCGAGCCCAGTACTTC. It encodes CASSLDGRAQYF. The complete variable domain, with remaining parts taken from reference TRBV7-2 and TRBJ2-5, reads GAGVSQSPSNKVTEKGKDVELRCDPISGHTALYWYRQSLGQGLEFLIYFQGNSAPDKSGLPSDRFSAERTGGSVSTLTIQRTQQEDSAVYLCASSLDGRAQYFGPGTRLLVL.